This TCR beta chain was sequenced in a study of response to subunit inactivated influenza vaccine. TCRdb itself ran the RT-PCR reads through MiXCR, one entry per CDR3 protein. The profile shows hundreds of thousands of distinct CDR3 sequences, about 18% of them singletons. The CDR3 loop spans 12 amino acids. Germline V gives CDR1 SEHNR, CDR2 FQNEAQ (reference sequence). V was trimmed by 2 bases and J by 7 bases, leaving 9 bases between them. This clonotype was seen more than once but under ten times. V is TRBV7-9 and J is TRBJ2-7; no definite D call. The source is a man aged 50 or older who received an inactivated influenza vaccine. Here the sequenced sample was PBMCs from blood, taken roughly 5 days after vaccination. CDR3 amino acids: CASSLSPVEQYF. For the CDR3, the DNA is TGTGCCAGCAGCTTATCTCCCGTAGAGCAGTACTTC.